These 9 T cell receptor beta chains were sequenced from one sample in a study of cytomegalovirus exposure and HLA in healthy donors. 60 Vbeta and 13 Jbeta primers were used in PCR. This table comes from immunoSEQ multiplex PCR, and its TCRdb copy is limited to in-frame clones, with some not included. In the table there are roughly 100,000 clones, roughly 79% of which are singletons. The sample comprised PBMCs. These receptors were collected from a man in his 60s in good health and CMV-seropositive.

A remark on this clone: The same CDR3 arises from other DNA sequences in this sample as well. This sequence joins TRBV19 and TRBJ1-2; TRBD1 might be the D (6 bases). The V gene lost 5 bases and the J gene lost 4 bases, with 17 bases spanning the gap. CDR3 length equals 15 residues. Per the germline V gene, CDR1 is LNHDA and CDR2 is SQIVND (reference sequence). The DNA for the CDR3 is TGTGCCAGTAGTTCCCAGGGAGGGGGTGGCTATGGCTACACCTTC. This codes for CASSSQGGGGYGYTF.

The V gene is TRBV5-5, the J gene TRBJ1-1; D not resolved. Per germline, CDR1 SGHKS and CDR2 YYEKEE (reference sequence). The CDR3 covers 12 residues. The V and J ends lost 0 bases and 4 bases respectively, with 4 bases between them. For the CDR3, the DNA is TGTGCCAGCAGCTTGGGTAGCACTGAAGCTTTCTTT. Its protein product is CASSLGSTEAFF. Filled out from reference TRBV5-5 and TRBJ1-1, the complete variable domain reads DAGVTQSPTHLIKTRGQQVTLRCSPISGHKSVSWYQQVLGQGPQFIFQYYEKEERGRGNFPDRFSARQFPNYSSELNVNALLLGDSALYLCASSLGSTEAFFGQGTRLTVV.

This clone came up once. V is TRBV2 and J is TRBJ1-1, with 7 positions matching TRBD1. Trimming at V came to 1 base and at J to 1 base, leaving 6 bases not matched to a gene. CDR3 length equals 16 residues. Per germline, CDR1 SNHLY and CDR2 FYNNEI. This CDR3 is CASSEGQGRKNTEAFF. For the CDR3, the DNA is TGTGCCAGCAGTGAAGGACAGGGAAGGAAGAACACTGAAGCTTTCTTT. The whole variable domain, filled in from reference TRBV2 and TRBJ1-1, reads EPEVTQTPSHQVTQMGQEVILRCVPISNHLYFYWYRQILGQKVEFLVSFYNNEISEKSEIFDDQFSVERPDGSNFTLKIRSTKLEDSAMYFCASSEGQGRKNTEAFFGQGTRLTVV.

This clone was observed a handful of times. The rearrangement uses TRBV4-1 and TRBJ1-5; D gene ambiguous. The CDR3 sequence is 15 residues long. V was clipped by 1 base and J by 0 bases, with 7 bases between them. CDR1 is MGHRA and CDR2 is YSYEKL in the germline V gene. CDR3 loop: CASSQARNSNQPQHF. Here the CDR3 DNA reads TGCGCCAGCAGCCAAGCCAGGAATAGCAATCAGCCCCAGCATTTT.

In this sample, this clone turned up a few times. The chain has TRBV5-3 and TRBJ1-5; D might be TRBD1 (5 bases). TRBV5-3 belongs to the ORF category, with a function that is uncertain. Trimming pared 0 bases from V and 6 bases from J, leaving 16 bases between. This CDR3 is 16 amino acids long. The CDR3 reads CARSLVLQESAQPQHF. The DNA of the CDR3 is TGTGCCAGAAGCTTGGTCCTACAGGAATCAGCTCAGCCCCAGCATTTT.

The CDR3 region has the DNA TGTGCCAGCAGCCTGCCCCCCTTAGCGGGGGGAGACAATGAGCAGTTCTTC. This gives the protein CASSLPPLAGGDNEQFF. The chain recombines TRBV5-6 with TRBJ2-1; TRBD2 aligns across 10 bases. The CDR3 consists of 17 residues. In germline, CDR1 is SGHDT, CDR2 YYEEEE. J gave up 5 bases and V 4 bases, and 12 bases lay outside the gene matches.

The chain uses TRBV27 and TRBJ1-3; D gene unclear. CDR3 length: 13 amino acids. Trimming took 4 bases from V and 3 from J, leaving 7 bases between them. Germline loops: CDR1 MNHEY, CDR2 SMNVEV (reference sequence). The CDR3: CASSWSHGNTIYF. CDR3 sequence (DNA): TGTGCCAGCAGTTGGAGTCATGGAAACACCATATATTTT.

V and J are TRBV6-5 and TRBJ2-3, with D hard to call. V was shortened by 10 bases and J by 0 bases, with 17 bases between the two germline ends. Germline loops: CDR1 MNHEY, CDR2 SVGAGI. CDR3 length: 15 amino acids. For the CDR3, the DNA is TGTGCCACAGCCGCTTTCACAGCTAGCACAGATACGCAGTATTTT. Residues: CATAAFTASTDTQYF.

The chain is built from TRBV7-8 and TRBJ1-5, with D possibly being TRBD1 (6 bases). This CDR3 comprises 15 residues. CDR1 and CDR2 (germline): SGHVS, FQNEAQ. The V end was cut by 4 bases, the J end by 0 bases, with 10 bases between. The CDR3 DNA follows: TGTGCCAGCAGCTCGACAGGTTTTAGCAATCAGCCCCAGCATTTT. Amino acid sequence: CASSSTGFSNQPQHF.